The 24 T cell receptor beta chains reported below all come from one sample, sequenced in a study of blood T cell repertoires in COVID-19. The table came from immunoSEQ multiplex PCR; TCRdb's copy has only in-frame clones and leaves some out. The data contain 100,000 to 130,000 clones, 84% of them singletons. Sequenced: peripheral blood. The receptors here all came from a human donor in a cohort sampled during active COVID-19.

This chain links TRBV18 with TRBJ2-1, with 13 bases that match TRBD2. The CDR3 is 15 amino acids. V dropped 2 bases and J dropped 7; count of bases not matched to a gene: 2. Germline-derived CDR1 and CDR2 are KGHSH and LQKENI. The CDR3, as DNA: TGTGCCAGCTCACCAGGACTAGCGGGAGTTAATGAGCAGTTCTTC. This sequence encodes CASSPGLAGVNEQFF.

This sequence joins TRBV27 and TRBJ2-1; D is possibly TRBD2 (6 bases). Between the trimmed V and J ends, which lost 5 bases and 5 bases, there was a span of 19 bases. Looked up from germline, CDR1 is MNHEY and CDR2 is SMNVEV (reference sequence). This CDR3 region has 16 residues. CDR3 residues: CASSPRRGLTNNEQFF. CDR3 in DNA: TGTGCCAGCAGTCCCCGCCGGGGACTGACTAACAATGAGCAGTTCTTC.

V gene TRBV27 combines with J gene TRBJ1-1; D ambiguous. The CDR3 runs 16 residues. V was clipped by 5 bases and J by 5 bases, with 21 bases between them. Germline CDR1 is MNHEY and CDR2 is SMNVEV (reference sequence). This CDR3 is CASSPYPPDRGTEAFF. The CDR3 DNA reads TGTGCCAGCAGTCCTTATCCCCCAGACCGGGGTACTGAAGCTTTCTTT.

The rearrangement uses TRBV6-5 and TRBJ1-6; maybe TRBD1 (5 bases). Trimming removed 0 bases at V and 8 bases at J, with 5 bases between. Germline V gene sequence: CDR1 MNHEY, CDR2 SVGAGI. This CDR3 has 13 amino acids. The CDR3 DNA is TGTGCCAGCAGTTACTCAGGGGATTCACCCCTCCACTTT. Its protein is CASSYSGDSPLHF.

The V gene is TRBV5-4, the J gene TRBJ1-2; maybe TRBD1 (5 bases). V shed 6 bases and J shed 5 bases, with 20 bases lying between them. The germline gives CDR1 SGHNT, CDR2 YYREEE (reference sequence). The CDR3 loop spans 15 amino acids. The CDR3 DNA is TGTGCCAGCACAGCTAGGGCGGGGGAATGGTATGGCTACACCTTC. It encodes CASTARAGEWYGYTF.

The gene calls are TRBV6-5 and TRBJ2-7; D is perhaps TRBD2 (5 bases). The CDR3 extends over 14 amino acids. The germline V gene encodes CDR1 MNHEY and CDR2 SVGAGI. V lost 5 bases and J lost 2, with 13 bases in between. CDR3 nucleotide sequence: TGTGCCAGCAGTATCTTAGACGGGACCTACGAGCAGTACGTC. Translating it yields CASSILDGTYEQYV.

V usage is TRBV7-2 and J usage is TRBJ1-2; unclear D gene. The V end lost 5 bases, the J end lost 7 bases, and 11 bases lay between the germline ends. Germline V gives CDR1 SGHTA, CDR2 FQGNSA. The CDR3 runs 12 residues. In DNA, the CDR3 is TGTGCCAGCAGCGCGGGCTCCCTTGGCTACACCTTC. It encodes CASSAGSLGYTF.

The CDR3 is CASSYSGGVKLYEQYF. The DNA of the CDR3 is TGTGCCAGCAGTTACTCGGGGGGGGTAAAGCTCTACGAGCAGTACTTC. The J gene is TRBJ2-7, the V gene TRBV6-5, with 7 nucleotides matching TRBD2. Trimming took 0 bases from V and 3 from J; bases not matched to a gene: 8. The CDR3 is 16 amino acids. Germline assignment: CDR1 MNHEY and CDR2 SVGAGI.

This chain joins TRBV27 and TRBJ1-2, with D possibly being TRBD1 (6 bases). Per germline, CDR1 MNHEY and CDR2 SMNVEV (reference sequence). Trimming pared 3 bases from V and 5 bases from J, leaving 13 bases between. The CDR3 is made up of 14 amino acids. CDR3 amino acids: CASSFSGVRYGYTF. For the CDR3, the DNA is TGTGCCAGCAGTTTCTCAGGGGTCAGGTATGGCTACACCTTC.

The chain has TRBV6-5 and TRBJ2-1; tentative D call: TRBD2 (6 bases). Germline V gene lookup returns CDR1 MNHEY and CDR2 SVGAGI. With 0 bases removed from V and 6 bases from J, the gap between germline ends came to 9 bases. This CDR3 comprises 14 residues. The CDR3 region has the DNA TGTGCCAGCAGTTACTCCCCGGGAGTCAATGAGCAGTTCTTC. Protein: CASSYSPGVNEQFF.

Comment on this clone: This same CDR3 is encoded by further DNA sequences in the sample. V and J are TRBV5-1 and TRBJ2-3; the match to TRBD2 covers 13 bases. V was pared by 4 bases and J by 6 bases, with 5 bases of the junction left unmatched. The CDR3 contains 15 residues. CDR1 is SGHRS, CDR2 YFSETQ, per germline. CDR3 loop: CASSPGLAGADTQYF. The CDR3 region has the DNA TGCGCCAGCAGCCCTGGACTAGCGGGGGCCGATACGCAGTATTTT.

V and J are TRBV11-2 and TRBJ2-1; D might be TRBD1 (5 bases). In germline, CDR1 is SGHAT, CDR2 FQNNGV. With 5 bases removed from V and 5 bases from J, the gap between germline ends came to 16 bases. This CDR3 has 15 amino acids. The CDR3, as DNA: TGTGCCAGCAGCCCTAGGAACCCAGGGAACAATGAGCAGTTCTTC. This codes for CASSPRNPGNNEQFF.

The table lists this clone with a count of one. This chain uses TRBV28 with TRBJ1-2; 8 bases align to TRBD1. The J segment lost 4 bases and the V segment lost 5 bases, leaving 9 bases of the junction unmatched. The CDR3 length is 15 residues. Germline loops: CDR1 MDHEN, CDR2 SYDVKM. CDR3 in amino acids: CASSLTQGASYGYTF. DNA of the CDR3: TGTGCCAGCAGTCTAACCCAGGGGGCGAGCTATGGCTACACCTTC.

This sequence joins TRBV5-4 and TRBJ2-3; perhaps TRBD2 as D (5 bases). V lost 5 bases and J 2 bases, leaving 9 bases between the germline ends. The CDR3 runs 13 residues. Germline CDR1 and CDR2: SGHNT and YYREEE (reference sequence). The CDR3 DNA sequence: TGTGCCAGCAGAGAGACTAACACAGATACGCAGTATTTT. Translated: CASRETNTDTQYF.

The chain uses TRBV12-3 or TRBV12-4 and TRBJ1-1, with no clear D. The V end lost 1 base, the J end lost 2 bases, and 5 bases lay between the germline ends. CDR3 length equals 13 residues. The CDR3 DNA reads TGTGCCAGCAGTTTAGGTCCAAACACTGAAGCTTTCTTT. As protein: CASSLGPNTEAFF.

V gene TRBV7-9 combines with J gene TRBJ2-1; D might be TRBD1 (5 bases). Trimming left V 5 bases short and J 0 bases short, with 11 bases between. Germline-derived CDR1 and CDR2 are SEHNR and FQNEAQ (reference sequence). The CDR3 runs 15 residues. Here the CDR3 reads CASSGAQSSYNEQFF. The CDR3 nucleotides are TGTGCCAGCAGCGGGGCTCAGAGCTCCTACAATGAGCAGTTCTTC.

The rearrangement uses TRBV19 and TRBJ1-2; 7 nucleotides agree with TRBD1. V dropped 4 bases and J dropped 2; count of bases not matched to a gene: 4. This CDR3 has 14 amino acids. Germline V lookup: CDR1 LNHDA, CDR2 SQIVND (reference sequence). The CDR3 region is CASSTQQGNYGYTF. Here the CDR3 DNA reads TGTGCCAGTAGTACTCAACAGGGGAACTATGGCTACACCTTC.

The chain links TRBV9 to TRBJ1-3; TRBD1 might be the D (6 bases). Trimming shortened V by 0 bases and J by 0 bases, and 10 bases separated the two germline ends. CDR3 length equals 16 residues. CDR1 is SGDLS, CDR2 YYNGEE, per germline. CDR3 region: CASSVGDMSSGNTIYF. CDR3 sequence (DNA): TGTGCCAGCAGCGTAGGGGACATGAGCTCTGGAAACACCATATATTTT.

The chain has TRBV7-9 and TRBJ1-4, with D uncertain. Germline lookup yields CDR1 SEHNR and CDR2 FQNEAQ (reference sequence). Trimming removed 2 bases at V and 5 bases at J, with 9 bases between. CDR3 length equals 14 residues. CDR3 loop: CASSLQALNEKLFF. Here the CDR3 DNA reads TGTGCCAGCAGCTTACAGGCTTTAAATGAAAAACTGTTTTTT.

This chain joins TRBV2 and TRBJ2-2; 7 positions agree with TRBD2. Germline V CDR1 and CDR2: SNHLY, FYNNEI. Trimming removed 6 bases from V and 7 bases from J; junction bases left unmatched: 8. This CDR3 contains 14 residues. CDR3 sequence reads: CASRGEGFLGELFF. The CDR3 DNA sequence: TGTGCCAGCAGAGGGGAGGGGTTTCTCGGGGAGCTGTTTTTT.

The chain combines TRBV5-1 with TRBJ2-1; 14 bases fit TRBD2. CDR1 is SGHRS and CDR2 is YFSETQ in the germline V gene. The J segment lost 7 bases and the V segment lost 3 bases, leaving 12 bases of the junction unmatched. This CDR3 has 18 amino acids. The CDR3 DNA is TGCGCCAGCAGCTATGGGACTAGCGGGAGAGGATCGGGGAATGAGCAGTTCTTC. Residues: CASSYGTSGRGSGNEQFF.

This clone was counted at least ten times. V gene TRBV7-3 combines with J gene TRBJ1-6; D not certain. The CDR3 has 16 residues. CDR1 is SGHTA, CDR2 FQGTGA, per germline. V lost 3 bases, J lost 8 bases, and 17 bases lay in between. In DNA form, the CDR3 reads TGTGCCAGCAGCTTGAGGCCGGGGAAGGGCGATTCACCCCTCCACTTT. Encoded protein: CASSLRPGKGDSPLHF.

This clone was seen a few times. The chain links TRBV4-3 to TRBJ1-5; maybe TRBD1 (5 bases). CDR3 length: 14 amino acids. From germline, CDR1 is LGHNA and CDR2 YSLEER. V lost 0 bases, J lost 5 bases, and 8 bases lay in between. The DNA of the CDR3 is TGCGCCAGCAGCCAAGAAGGCAGGGATCAGCCCCAGCATTTT. Translating it yields CASSQEGRDQPQHF.

This rearrangement joins TRBV4-1 to TRBJ2-1, with D uncertain. The V end was cut by 5 bases, the J end by 5 bases, with 16 bases between. Germline assignment: CDR1 MGHRA and CDR2 YSYEKL. The CDR3 contains 15 residues. The CDR3 loop reads CASSLRPGSHNEQFF. CDR3 bases: TGCGCCAGCAGCTTGCGCCCGGGTTCCCACAATGAGCAGTTCTTC.